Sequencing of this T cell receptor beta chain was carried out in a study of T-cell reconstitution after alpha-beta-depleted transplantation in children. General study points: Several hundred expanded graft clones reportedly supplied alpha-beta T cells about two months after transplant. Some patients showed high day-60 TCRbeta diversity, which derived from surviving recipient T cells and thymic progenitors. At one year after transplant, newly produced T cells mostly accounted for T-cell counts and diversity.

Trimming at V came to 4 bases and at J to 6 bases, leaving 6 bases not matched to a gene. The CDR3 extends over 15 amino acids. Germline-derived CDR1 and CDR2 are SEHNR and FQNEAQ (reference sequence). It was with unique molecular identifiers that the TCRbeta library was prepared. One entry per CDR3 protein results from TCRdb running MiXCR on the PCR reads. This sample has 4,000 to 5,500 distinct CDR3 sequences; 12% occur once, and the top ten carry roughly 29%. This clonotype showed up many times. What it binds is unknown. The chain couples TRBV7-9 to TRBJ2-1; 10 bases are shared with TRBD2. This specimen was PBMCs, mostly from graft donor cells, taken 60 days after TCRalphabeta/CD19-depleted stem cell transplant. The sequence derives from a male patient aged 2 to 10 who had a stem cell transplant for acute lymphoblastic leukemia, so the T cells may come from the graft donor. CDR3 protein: CASSSGLAPRNEQFF. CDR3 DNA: TGTGCCAGCAGCTCGGGACTAGCGCCTCGCAATGAGCAGTTCTTC.